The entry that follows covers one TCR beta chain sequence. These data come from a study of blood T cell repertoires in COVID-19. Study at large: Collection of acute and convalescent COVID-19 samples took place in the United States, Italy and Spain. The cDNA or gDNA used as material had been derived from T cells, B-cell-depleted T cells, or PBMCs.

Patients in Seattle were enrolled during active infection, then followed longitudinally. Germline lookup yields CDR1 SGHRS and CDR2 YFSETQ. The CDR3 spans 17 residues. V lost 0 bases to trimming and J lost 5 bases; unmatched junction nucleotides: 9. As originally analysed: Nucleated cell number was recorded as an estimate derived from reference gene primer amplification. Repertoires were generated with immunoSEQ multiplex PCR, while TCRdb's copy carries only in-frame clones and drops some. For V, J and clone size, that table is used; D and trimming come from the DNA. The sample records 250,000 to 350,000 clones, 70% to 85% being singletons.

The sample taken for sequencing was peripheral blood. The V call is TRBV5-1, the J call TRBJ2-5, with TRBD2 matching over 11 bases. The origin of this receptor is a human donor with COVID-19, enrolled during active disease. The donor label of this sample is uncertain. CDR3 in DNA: TGCGCCAGCAGCTTGGTGACTAGCGGGACCGCGCGGGAGACCCAGTACTTC. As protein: CASSLVTSGTARETQYF.